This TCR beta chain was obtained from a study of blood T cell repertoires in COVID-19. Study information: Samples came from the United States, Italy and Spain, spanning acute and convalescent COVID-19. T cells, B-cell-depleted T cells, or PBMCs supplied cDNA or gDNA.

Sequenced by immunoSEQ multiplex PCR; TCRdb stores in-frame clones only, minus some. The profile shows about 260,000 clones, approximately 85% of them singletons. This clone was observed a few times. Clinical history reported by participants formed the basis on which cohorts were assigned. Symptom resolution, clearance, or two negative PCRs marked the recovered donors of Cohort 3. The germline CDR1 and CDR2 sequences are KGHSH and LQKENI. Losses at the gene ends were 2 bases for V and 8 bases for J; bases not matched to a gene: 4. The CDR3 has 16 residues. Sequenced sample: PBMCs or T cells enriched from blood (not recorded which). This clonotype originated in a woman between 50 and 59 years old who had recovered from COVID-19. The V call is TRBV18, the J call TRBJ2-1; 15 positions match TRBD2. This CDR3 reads CASSPMGLAGGDEQFF. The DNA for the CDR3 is TGTGCCAGCTCACCAATGGGACTAGCGGGAGGTGATGAGCAGTTCTTC.